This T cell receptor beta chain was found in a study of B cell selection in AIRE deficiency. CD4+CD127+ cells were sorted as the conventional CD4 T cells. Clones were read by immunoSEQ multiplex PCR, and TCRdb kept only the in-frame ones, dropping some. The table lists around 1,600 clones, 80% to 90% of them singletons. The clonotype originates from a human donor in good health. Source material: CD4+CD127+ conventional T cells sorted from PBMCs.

The CDR3 loop is CAIRDSYEVGFF. In nucleotides, the CDR3 is TGTGCCATCAGGGACAGTTATGAAGTGGGTTTCTTT. The chain has TRBV10-3 and TRBJ1-1; weak D call: TRBD1 (6 bases). The V gene lost 6 bases and the J gene lost 13 bases, with 18 bases spanning the gap. Germline CDR1 and CDR2: ENHRY and SYGVKD. The CDR3 covers 12 residues.